Described below is a single TCR beta chain sequence and its context. Its antigen remains unknown. The sample has other DNA sequences that encode this CDR3 too. The V end was cut by 3 bases, the J end by 1 base, with 10 bases between. The CDR3 extends over 16 amino acids. Germline V lookup: CDR1 ENHRY, CDR2 SYGVKD. CD4+ cell separation produced CD45RA+ naive and CD45RA-negative memory subsets. Generated by immunoSEQ multiplex PCR, the TCRdb table keeps only in-frame clones and is missing some. The sample lists nearly 1,000,000 clones, about 80% occurring once. The data are from a study of shared clonotypes between healthy human individuals. Study findings and constraints: Naive subsets tended to show greater estimated richness than memory subsets. Non-shared clonotypes displayed generation probabilities falling below those of clonotypes present in all four donors.

The clonotype was recovered from a man younger than 30 in good health. What was sequenced was memory CD4+ T cells sorted from blood. This sample's subset: CD45RA-negative fraction. The chain is built from TRBV10-3 and TRBJ2-6; D gene uncertain. CDR3 nucleotides: TGTGCCATCAGTGACCCAGGTTCGTCTGGGGCCAACGTCCTGACTTTC. Amino acid sequence: CAISDPGSSGANVLTF.